Listed below are T cell receptor beta chains from one sample, sequenced in a study of T-cell reconstitution after alpha-beta-depleted transplantation in children. Each CDR3 protein is one row after TCRdb ran MiXCR on the PCR reads. The table records hundreds of thousands of distinct CDR3 sequences, roughly a tenth of them present only once. Sequenced here: PBMCs, sampled before TCRalphabeta/CD19-depleted stem cell transplant. These receptor sequences come from a child aged 2 to 15 with inherited bone marrow failure, due to receive a stem cell transplant. Each CDR3 is given with its conserved first and last residue. Each record gives: V gene, J gene, D gene, clone size, CDR3 protein, CDR3 DNA. A D gene is named only where the DNA matches it firmly. The listing skips clone size in some rows; elsewhere it reads once, few, many or a size class.

TRBV5-1,TRBJ2-6,.,.,CASSALLAVPRSGANVLTF,TGCGCCAGCAGCGCTTTACTAGCCGTTCCTCGATCTGGGGCCAACGTCCTGACTTTC
TRBV18,TRBJ2-1,TRBD1,few,CASSPRQGYEQFF,TGTGCCAGCTCACCACGACAGGGCTATGAGCAGTTCTTC
TRBV7-9,TRBJ2-1,.,many,CASTKRDPGDNEQFF,TGTGCCAGCACCAAAAGGGACCCCGGCGACAATGAGCAGTTCTTC
TRBV2,TRBJ2-3,TRBD2,many,CASTLSGDSTDTQYF,TGTGCCAGCACTCTTAGCGGGGATAGCACAGATACGCAGTATTTT
TRBV12-3/TRBV12-4,TRBJ1-4,.,many,CASSLTSGNEKLFF,TGTGCCAGCAGTTTAACGTCTGGAAATGAAAAACTGTTTTTT
TRBV7-9,TRBJ1-1,.,few,CASRSLGQGPEAFF,TGTGCCAGCAGGTCTCTAGGGCAGGGCCCTGAAGCTTTCTTT
TRBV30,TRBJ2-5,.,.,CAWAWGETQYF,TGTGCCTGGGCCTGGGGAGAGACCCAGTACTTC
TRBV6-2/TRBV6-3,TRBJ2-2,.,many,CASSYRRENTGELFF,TGTGCCAGCAGTTACCGTCGGGAGAACACCGGGGAGCTGTTTTTT
TRBV27,TRBJ2-3,.,few,CASLFVGDTDTQYF,TGTGCCAGCCTTTTCGTGGGAGACACAGATACGCAGTATTTT
TRBV4-3,TRBJ2-7,.,.,CASSHKTENEQYF,TGCGCCAGCAGCCATAAAACCGAGAACGAGCAGTACTTC
TRBV27,TRBJ1-2,.,many,CASSPGLPAYGYTF,TGTGCCAGCAGCCCGGGCCTGCCGGCGTATGGCTACACCTTC
TRBV30,TRBJ2-1,TRBD2,few,CAWRGLDYNEQFF,TGTGCCTGGAGGGGACTAGACTACAATGAGCAGTTCTTC
TRBV4-3,TRBJ1-1,.,many,CASSQDRGLLYTEAFF,TGCGCCAGCAGCCAAGATCGGGGTCTTCTCTACACTGAAGCTTTCTTT
TRBV11-2,TRBJ1-2,.,few,CASSLLEGYTF,TGTGCCAGCAGCCTCCTAGAAGGCTACACCTTC
TRBV7-8,TRBJ1-4,.,many,CASSPITGSTTNEKLFF,TGTGCCAGCAGCCCAATTACTGGGTCTACAACTAATGAAAAACTGTTTTTT
TRBV7-2,TRBJ2-7,.,many,CASSLGTPTYYEQYF,TGTGCCAGCAGCTTAGGGACACCAACTTACTACGAGCAGTACTTC
TRBV18,TRBJ2-1,.,many,CASSPYAGPYNEQFF,TGTGCCAGCTCACCATATGCGGGACCCTACAATGAGCAGTTCTTC
TRBV7-9,TRBJ2-1,.,many,CASTKGVGHEQFF,TGTGCCAGCACCAAAGGGGTAGGGCATGAGCAGTTCTTC
TRBV20-1,TRBJ2-1,TRBD2,many,CSARAGGPRNEQFF,TGCAGTGCTAGGGCGGGAGGGCCGAGGAATGAGCAGTTCTTC
TRBV20-1,TRBJ2-3,TRBD2,many,CSVGGRPSTDTQYF,TGCAGTGTTGGCGGGAGGCCCAGCACAGATACGCAGTATTTT
TRBV9,TRBJ2-7,.,.,CASSVDPGDPYEQYF,TGTGCCAGCAGCGTAGATCCCGGGGACCCCTACGAGCAGTACTTC
TRBV20-1,TRBJ2-2,TRBD2,.,CSAMLASGRAPPGELFF,TGCAGTGCTATGTTGGCAAGCGGGAGGGCCCCCCCCGGGGAGCTGTTTTTT
TRBV3-1,TRBJ1-5,.,many,CASSQDIQQPQHF,TGTGCCAGCAGCCAAGATATTCAGCAGCCCCAGCATTTT
TRBV2,TRBJ1-1,.,many,CASSDRPGPAKAFF,TGTGCCAGCAGTGATAGGCCAGGCCCGGCGAAAGCTTTCTTT
TRBV7-9,TRBJ2-1,TRBD2,few,CASSRGLAGHNEQFF,TGTGCCAGCAGCAGAGGACTAGCGGGTCACAATGAGCAGTTCTTC
TRBV10-3,TRBJ2-4,TRBD1,many,CAISDGQGWNIQYF,TGTGCCATCAGTGATGGACAGGGGTGGAACATTCAGTACTTC
TRBV11-1,TRBJ2-1,.,many,CASSLAGLRGSPIWNEQFF,TGTGCCAGCAGCTTAGCGGGACTCCGGGGGAGCCCGATTTGGAATGAGCAGTTCTTC
TRBV28,TRBJ2-7,.,many,CASRLYRSDEQYF,TGTGCCAGCAGGCTATACCGGTCCGACGAGCAGTACTTC
TRBV9,TRBJ2-7,.,many,CASSGGALSYEQYF,TGTGCCAGCAGCGGGGGGGCCCTCTCCTACGAGCAGTACTTC
TRBV10-3,TRBJ2-1,TRBD2,few,CAISESIRGSGSYNEQFF,TGTGCCATCAGTGAGTCGATTCGGGGAAGCGGGAGCTACAATGAGCAGTTCTTC
TRBV14,TRBJ2-7,.,many,CASSQEAAYEQYF,TGTGCCAGCAGCCAAGAGGCAGCCTACGAGCAGTACTTC
TRBV6-2/TRBV6-3,TRBJ2-7,TRBD1,.,CASSYPGTGTNEQYF,TGTGCCAGCAGCTACCCCGGGACAGGGACCAACGAGCAGTACTTC
TRBV5-1,TRBJ2-1,TRBD2,few,CASSSGLAVRYNEQFF,TGCGCCAGCAGCTCCGGACTAGCGGTTCGATACAATGAGCAGTTCTTC
TRBV30,TRBJ1-1,.,many,CAWRGNTEAFF,TGTGCCTGGCGCGGAAACACTGAAGCTTTCTTT
TRBV6-6,TRBJ1-3,.,.,CASSTLPGNTIYF,TGTGCCAGCAGTACTCTTCCTGGAAACACCATATATTTT
TRBV7-8,TRBJ2-7,.,.,CASSSIPSPDEQYF,TGTGCCAGCAGCTCCATCCCATCTCCCGACGAGCAGTACTTC
TRBV29-1,TRBJ2-1,.,many,CSVEVSAYNEQFF,TGCAGCGTTGAGGTTAGCGCGTACAATGAGCAGTTCTTC
TRBV2,TRBJ2-3,.,many,CASSAGLQAQYF,TGTGCCAGCAGTGCGGGGCTTCAGGCGCAGTATTTT
TRBV6-1,TRBJ1-1,TRBD1,many,CASGTQGARTEAFF,TGTGCCAGCGGGACCCAGGGGGCGCGGACTGAAGCTTTCTTT
TRBV28,TRBJ2-4,TRBD1,many,CASSLTPGQAYPLAKNIQYF,TGTGCCAGCAGTTTAACCCCTGGACAGGCGTACCCATTAGCCAAAAACATTCAGTACTTC
TRBV28,TRBJ2-1,.,many,CASSLGLRNEQFF,TGTGCCAGCAGTTTAGGCCTTCGGAATGAGCAGTTCTTC
TRBV7-8,TRBJ2-1,.,few,CASSLVQEDGQFF,TGTGCCAGCAGCTTAGTACAAGAGGATGGGCAGTTCTTC
TRBV28,TRBJ2-4,TRBD1,.,CASSPPGQGSGAKNIQYF,TGTGCCAGCAGTCCCCCGGGACAGGGGTCGGGAGCCAAAAACATTCAGTACTTC
TRBV20-1,TRBJ1-1,.,many,CSARGERAGGDTEAFF,TGCAGTGCTAGAGGGGAGAGGGCCGGGGGAGATACTGAAGCTTTCTTT
TRBV18,TRBJ2-1,TRBD2,few,CASSPLGLAVSYNEQFF,TGTGCCAGCTCACCGCTCGGACTAGCGGTATCCTACAATGAGCAGTTCTTC
TRBV6-5,TRBJ2-1,TRBD2,few,CASSYSAGGIGDEQFF,TGTGCCAGCAGTTACTCAGCGGGAGGGATTGGGGATGAGCAGTTCTTC
TRBV5-1,TRBJ2-7,TRBD1,many,CASSLTGQPYEQYF,TGCGCCAGCAGCTTGACGGGACAGCCCTACGAGCAGTACTTC
TRBV12-3/TRBV12-4,TRBJ1-1,.,few,CASSSGFANTEAFF,TGTGCCAGCAGTTCAGGGTTTGCGAACACTGAAGCTTTCTTT
TRBV13,TRBJ2-7,.,few,CASSLWGERLDDEQYF,TGTGCCAGCAGCTTATGGGGGGAGCGTCTCGACGACGAGCAGTACTTC
TRBV20-1,TRBJ2-3,.,many,CSALGGSAPDTQYF,TGCAGCGCCCTAGGGGGGAGCGCACCAGATACGCAGTATTTT
TRBV11-2,TRBJ2-1,.,many,CASSLEGEQFF,TGTGCCAGCAGCTTAGAGGGTGAGCAGTTCTTC
TRBV4-3,TRBJ2-3,.,.,CASSLIGSSTDTQYF,TGCGCCAGCAGCCTCATCGGGAGTAGCACAGATACGCAGTATTTT